The clone carrying this T cell receptor (beta chain) was observed a single time. Its target is unknown. The length of the CDR3 is 16 residues. Germline-derived CDR1 and CDR2 are MNHEY and SVGAGI. The V segment lost 1 base and the J segment 1 base; nucleotides outside the gene matches: 2. The sample comes from a study of shared clonotypes between healthy human individuals. Study outcomes and limitations: Of the naive CD4 clonotypes, roughly 5% were shared across a handful of donors.

In the authors' workflow: ImmunoSEQ output held junction-only sequences without quality scores, so filtering differed. This table comes from immunoSEQ multiplex PCR, and its TCRdb copy is limited to in-frame clones, with some not included. The V and J calls and clone size were taken over from that table, and D and trimming were inferred from the DNA. The table lists about 2.5 million clones, under 95% of them singletons. All the donors were Caucasian adults who lived in Nashville, Tennessee. This TCR came from a man between 18 and 35 years old in good health. Some clones in this sample may be carry-over from other donors' samples. The chain links TRBV6-5 to TRBJ2-1, with TRBD2 matching over 9 bases. The sequencing input was naive CD4+ T cells from PBMCs. This sample's subset: CD45RA+ positively selected. The CDR3 DNA reads as TGTGCCAGCAGTTACTTAGCGGGAGCTTCCTACAATGAGCAGTTCTTC. Translated: CASSYLAGASYNEQFF.